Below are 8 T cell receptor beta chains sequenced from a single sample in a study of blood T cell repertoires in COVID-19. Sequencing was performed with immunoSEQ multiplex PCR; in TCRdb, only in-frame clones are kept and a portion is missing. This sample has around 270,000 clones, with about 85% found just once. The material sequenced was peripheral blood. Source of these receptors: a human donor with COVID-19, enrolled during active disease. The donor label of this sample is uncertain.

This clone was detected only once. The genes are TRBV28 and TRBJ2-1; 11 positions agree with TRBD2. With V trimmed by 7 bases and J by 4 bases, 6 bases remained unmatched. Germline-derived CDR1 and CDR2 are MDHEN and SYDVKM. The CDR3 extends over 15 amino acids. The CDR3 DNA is TGTGCCAGCAACCCTAGCGGGGGGTCGTACAATGAGCAGTTCTTC. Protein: CASNPSGGSYNEQFF.

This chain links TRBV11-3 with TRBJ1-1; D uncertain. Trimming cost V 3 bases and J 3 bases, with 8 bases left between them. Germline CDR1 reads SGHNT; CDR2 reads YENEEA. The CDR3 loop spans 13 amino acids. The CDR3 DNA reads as TGTGCCAGCAGCTTTTCGGTAGACACTGAAGCTTTCTTT. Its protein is CASSFSVDTEAFF.

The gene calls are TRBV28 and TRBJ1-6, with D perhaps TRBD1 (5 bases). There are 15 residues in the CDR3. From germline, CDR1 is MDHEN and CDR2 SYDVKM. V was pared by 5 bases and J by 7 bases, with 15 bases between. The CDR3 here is CASSGPGGPNSPLHF. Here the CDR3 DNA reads TGTGCCAGCAGTGGCCCCGGGGGTCCCAATTCACCCCTCCACTTT.

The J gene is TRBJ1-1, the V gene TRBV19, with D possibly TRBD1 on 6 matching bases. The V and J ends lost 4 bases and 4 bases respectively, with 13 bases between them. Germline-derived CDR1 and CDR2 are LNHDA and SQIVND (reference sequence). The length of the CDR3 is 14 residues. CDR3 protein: CASSRSQGSTEAFF. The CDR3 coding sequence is TGTGCCAGTAGTAGAAGCCAGGGGAGCACTGAAGCTTTCTTT. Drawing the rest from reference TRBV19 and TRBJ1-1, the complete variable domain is DGGITQSPKYLFRKEGQNVTLSCEQNLNHDAMYWYRQDPGQGLRLIYYSQIVNDFQKGDIAEGYSVSREKKESFPLTVTSAQKNPTAFYLCASSRSQGSTEAFFGQGTRLTVV.

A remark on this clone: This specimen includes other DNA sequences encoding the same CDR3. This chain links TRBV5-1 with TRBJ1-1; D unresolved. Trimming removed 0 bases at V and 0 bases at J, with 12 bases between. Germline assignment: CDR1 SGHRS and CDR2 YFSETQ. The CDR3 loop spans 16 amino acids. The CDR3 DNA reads TGCGCCAGCAGCTTGGCGGGTGGGTCGATGAACACTGAAGCTTTCTTT. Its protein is CASSLAGGSMNTEAFF. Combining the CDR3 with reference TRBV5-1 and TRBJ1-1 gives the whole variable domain KAGVTQTPRYLIKTRGQQVTLSCSPISGHRSVSWYQQTPGQGLQFLFEYFSETQRNKGNFPGRFSGRQFSNSRSEMNVSTLELGDSALYLCASSLAGGSMNTEAFFGQGTRLTVV.

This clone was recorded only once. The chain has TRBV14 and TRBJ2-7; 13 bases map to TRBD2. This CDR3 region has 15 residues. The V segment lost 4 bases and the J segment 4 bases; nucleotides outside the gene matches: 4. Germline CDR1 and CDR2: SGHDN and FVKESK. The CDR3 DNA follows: TGTGCCAGCAGCCTAGGACTAGCGGGAGTTTACGAGCAGTACTTC. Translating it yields CASSLGLAGVYEQYF.

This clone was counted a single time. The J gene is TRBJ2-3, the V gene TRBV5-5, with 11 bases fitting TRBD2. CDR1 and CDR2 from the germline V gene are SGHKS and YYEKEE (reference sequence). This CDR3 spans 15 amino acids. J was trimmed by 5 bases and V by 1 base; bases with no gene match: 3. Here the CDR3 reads CASSLTGTSGDTQYF. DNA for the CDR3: TGTGCCAGCAGCTTGACCGGGACTAGCGGAGATACGCAGTATTTT.

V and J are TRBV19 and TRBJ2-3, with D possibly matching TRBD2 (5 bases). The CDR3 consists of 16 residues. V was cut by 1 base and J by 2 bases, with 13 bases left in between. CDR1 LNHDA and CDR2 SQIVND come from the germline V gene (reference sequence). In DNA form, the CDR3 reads TGTGCCAGTAGTATAGCGTCCGGGGTGAACACAGATACGCAGTATTTT. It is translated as CASSIASGVNTDTQYF.